This TCR beta chain stems from a study of cytomegalovirus exposure and HLA in healthy donors. Across the study: Ancestry clustering placed roughly four fifths of a few hundred genotyped donors in the Caucasian-associated cluster. Study conclusions and caveats: Associated with cytomegalovirus, according to the listing, were 170 or so TCR beta chains. Analysis was carried out at a later point, and it linked a missense DCLRE1C variant to TCR beta V- and J-gene trimming.

This clone was observed a handful of times. Its cognate antigen is unknown. Researchers ran the PCR with 60 Vbeta and 13 Jbeta primers. Measured with immunoSEQ multiplex PCR; TCRdb has only the in-frame clones, and not every one. The sample comprises about 170,000 clones, about 88% of which are singletons, and over 2% rests with the top ten. The sequence came from a young man in good health and CMV-seropositive. The specimen sequenced was PBMCs.

CDR3 nucleotides: TGTGCCAGCAGATTAGCGGGAGTCTTGGACGAGCAGTACTTC. Its translation: CASRLAGVLDEQYF. The V and J genes are TRBV6-5 and TRBJ2-7, with 9 bases lining up with TRBD2. CDR1 is MNHEY, CDR2 SVGAGI, per germline. V lost 6 bases, J lost 5 bases, and 8 bases stayed unmatched. CDR3 length: 14 residues.